The clone carrying this TCR beta chain was detected many times. What it binds is not known. Without any cell sorting, about 18-31 mg of bulk tissue yielded co-extracted RNA and DNA. With chronic HBV infection, the patients were also treatment-naive. This sample was included in a study of tumor-infiltrating lymphocytes in primary liver carcinoma. Study-wide background: Both sexes were represented among patients, who were 30 to 69 years old. Staging of the tumors gave T1-T3 N0M0, with widths of about 4 to 10 cm.

Whole-study results and caveats: Researchers found tumor-adjacent and tumor-blood pairs overlapped less than tumor region pairs.

Per germline, CDR1 MNHEY and CDR2 SVGAGI. CDR3 length: 15 residues. Trimming stripped 3 bases from V and 4 bases from J, with 15 bases between. The input was around 500 ng total RNA; TCR beta cDNA was made from it with a constant-region primer. ARM-PCR was slightly modified, and three nested multiplex PCR rounds with it gave rise to the TCR beta libraries. For 10 cycles apiece, the opening two PCR rounds ran with TRBV1-TRBV30 forward primers and a C-beta reverse primer. TCRdb reanalysed the multiplex PCR reads using MiXCR and keeps one entry per CDR3 protein. Here the sample spans fewer than 85,000 distinct CDR3 sequences, 69% being singletons.

The V call is TRBV6-5, the J call TRBJ2-5; either TRBD1 or TRBD2 may supply D (6 bases each). Sequenced material: tumor-adjacent normal liver tissue. The receptor was isolated from a man aged 40-49 years with primary liver carcinoma and hepatitis B virus infection. CDR3 DNA sequence: TGTGCCAGCAGTTATGGAGGGGGAAGGGGAGAGACCCAGTACTTC. This codes for CASSYGGGRGETQYF.